A single sample gave rise to the 28 T cell receptor beta chains below, sequenced in a study of beta chain features in type 1 diabetes. These TCRs are of unknown antigen specificity. Study-wide findings and caveats: Type 1 diabetes patients had TCRB CDR3s that were shorter (moderately but significantly so) in all four CD4+ subsets.

TCRB transcripts that were expressed got sequenced, as all of the isolated RNA had been reverse transcribed. Some clones are missing from TCRdb's copy, which holds only in-frame ones; the method was immunoSEQ multiplex PCR. Of some 370,000 clones listed, 8.5% to 10% are singletons. Sequencing used central memory CD4+ T cells from blood. These receptors all come from a man younger than 40 with type 1 diabetes.

The chain employs TRBV7-2 and TRBJ1-1, with 7 bases fitting TRBD1. J was trimmed by 2 bases and V by 2 bases; bases with no gene match: 2. Germline V gives CDR1 SGHTA, CDR2 FQGNSA. CDR3 length: 14 amino acids. In nucleotides, the CDR3 is TGTGCCAGCAGCTTAAGACAGGGTAACACTGAAGCTTTCTTT. This translates into CASSLRQGNTEAFF.

Regarding this clone: It is likely a read error: a sequence one base away is far more abundant. This sequence joins TRBV7-9 and TRBJ2-1; tentative D call: TRBD2 (5 bases). Germline lookup yields CDR1 SEHNR and CDR2 FQNEAQ (reference sequence). CDR3 length: 15 residues. The V and J ends lost 7 bases and 2 bases respectively, with 15 bases between them. The CDR3 coding sequence is TGTGCCAGCATAAGCGGTCGAAGCCCCTACAATGAGCAGTTCTTC. Translation gives CASISGRSPYNEQFF.

This chain connects TRBV7-9 to TRBJ2-1; D is ambiguous. CDR1 is SEHNR, CDR2 FQNEAQ, per germline (reference sequence). This CDR3 comprises 13 residues. Trimming stripped 1 base from V and 7 bases from J, with 8 bases between. The CDR3 bases are TGTGCCAGCAGCTTAGGGCTCTCAAATGAGCAGTTCTTC. Its translation: CASSLGLSNEQFF.

The chain joins TRBV4-1 to TRBJ2-7; D tentatively reads TRBD1 or TRBD2 (7 bases each). With 5 bases removed from V and 0 bases from J, the gap between germline ends came to 17 bases. The CDR3 sequence is 16 residues long. Germline values: CDR1 MGHRA, CDR2 YSYEKL. CDR3 in DNA: TGCGCCAGCAGCAGGGGGCTAGCGGACTTCTCCTACGAGCAGTACTTC. Amino acid sequence: CASSRGLADFSYEQYF.

The chain joins TRBV11-2 to TRBJ1-1; D unresolved. Germline CDR1 and CDR2: SGHAT and FQNNGV. CDR3 length: 15 amino acids. Deletions cut 3 bases from V and 3 bases from J, with 14 bases between. CDR3 region: CASSLGPSMDTEAFF. The CDR3, as DNA: TGTGCCAGCAGCTTGGGTCCTTCAATGGACACTGAAGCTTTCTTT.

This clone was counted only a few times. The chain uses TRBV25-1 and TRBJ1-2; TRBD1 aligns across 7 bases. Germline loops: CDR1 MGHDK, CDR2 SYGVNS. This CDR3 comprises 15 residues. Trimming cost V 3 bases and J 8 bases; bases outside gene matches: 12. Here the CDR3 reads CASSEPQTGDAGYTF. Here the CDR3 DNA reads TGTGCCAGCAGTGAGCCCCAAACAGGGGACGCAGGCTACACCTTC.

The chain has TRBV18 and TRBJ1-1; 7 bases line up with TRBD1. From germline, CDR1 is KGHSH and CDR2 LQKENI. Unmatched junction bases numbered 9, after V lost 3 bases and J lost 8 bases. This CDR3 has 14 residues. The CDR3 DNA sequence: TGTGCCAGCTCACCTGCGTTGGAGGGGGCCGAAGCTTTCTTT. Protein sequence: CASSPALEGAEAFF.

At least ten counts were recorded for this clone. The chain links TRBV7-8 to TRBJ2-7; perhaps TRBD2 as D (5 bases). This CDR3 comprises 14 residues. Between the trimmed V and J ends, which lost 5 bases and 4 bases, there was a span of 15 bases. Germline values: CDR1 SGHVS, CDR2 FQNEAQ. The CDR3 spells CASSPRGSAYEQYF. The CDR3 DNA reads as TGTGCCAGCAGCCCAAGAGGGTCGGCGTACGAGCAGTACTTC.

This clone was detected a few times. The chain links TRBV2 to TRBJ2-7, with 7 bases that match TRBD2. Germline CDR1 reads SNHLY; CDR2 reads FYNNEI. The trim removed 7 bases at V and 4 bases at J, leaving 10 bases unmatched. CDR3 size: 14 residues. The CDR3 sequence: CASTPGGGRYEQYF. CDR3 nucleotide sequence: TGTGCCAGCACCCCGGGCGGGGGAAGATACGAGCAGTACTTC. Full variable domain (remainder filled in from reference TRBV2 and TRBJ2-7): EPEVTQTPSHQVTQMGQEVILRCVPISNHLYFYWYRQILGQKVEFLVSFYNNEISEKSEIFDDQFSVERPDGSNFTLKIRSTKLEDSAMYFCASTPGGGRYEQYFGPGTRLTVT.

This clone was observed a handful of times. J is TRBJ1-1 and V is TRBV6-6; 8 bases align to TRBD1. Losses at the gene ends were 4 bases for V and 4 bases for J; bases not matched to a gene: 11. The CDR3 spans 16 residues. Germline V CDR1 and CDR2: MNHNY, SVGAGI (reference sequence). CDR3 residues: CASSSSTGGIGTEAFF. The CDR3 region has the DNA TGTGCCAGCAGTTCCTCAACAGGGGGGATAGGCACTGAAGCTTTCTTT.

This clone was picked up a small number of times. V gene TRBV29-1 combines with J gene TRBJ2-5, with 7 bases identical to TRBD1. This CDR3 is 15 amino acids long. The ends lost 6 bases at V and 2 bases at J; junction bases unmatched: 12. Germline CDR1 reads SQVTM; CDR2 reads ANQGSEA. The CDR3 reads CSVQRRTGSQETQYF. CDR3 nucleotides: TGCAGCGTCCAACGCCGGACAGGATCGCAAGAGACCCAGTACTTC.

There are many counts of this clone. V is TRBV27 and J is TRBJ2-3, with 8 bases aligning to TRBD1. CDR1 and CDR2 from the germline V gene are MNHEY and SMNVEV (reference sequence). Trimming removed 0 bases from V and 1 base from J; junction bases left unmatched: 3. The length of the CDR3 is 16 residues. CDR3 sequence reads: CASSLSQTGGTDTQYF. The CDR3 bases are TGTGCCAGCAGTTTATCGCAGACAGGGGGCACAGATACGCAGTATTTT.

This clone was counted between two and nine times. The gene calls are TRBV28 and TRBJ2-5, with 12 bases that match TRBD1. The end of the DNA aligns better with TRBJ2-7, so the J call may be wrong. Germline CDR1 is MDHEN and CDR2 is SYDVKM. This CDR3 has 15 residues. CDR3 bases: TGTGCCAGCACATACCATGGGGGACAGGGGGCCGAGCAGTACTTC. It is translated as CASTYHGGQGAEQYF.

In its sample, this clone was seen a few times. The chain recombines TRBV7-2 with TRBJ2-1; D is ambiguous. The CDR3 is made up of 15 amino acids. V was cut by 5 bases and J by 5 bases, with 16 bases left in between. Germline V gene data show CDR1 as SGHTA and CDR2 as FQGNSA. The CDR3 protein is CASSLIRGANNEQFF. CDR3 DNA sequence: TGTGCCAGCAGCCTTATACGTGGCGCTAACAATGAGCAGTTCTTC.

This clone showed up just a few times. The gene calls are TRBV29-1 and TRBJ2-5; a possible D gene is TRBD1 (6 bases). Germline assignment: CDR1 SQVTM and CDR2 ANQGSEA. The V end lost 6 bases, the J end lost 0 bases, and 11 bases lay between the germline ends. The CDR3 has 13 amino acids. The CDR3 spells CSVSQGNQETQYF. CDR3 in DNA: TGCAGCGTCTCACAGGGAAACCAAGAGACCCAGTACTTC.

There are a few counts of this clone. The chain is built from TRBV4-2 and TRBJ1-4; 11 bases map to TRBD1. CDR1 and CDR2 (germline): LGHNA, YNFKEQ. The CDR3 is 16 amino acids. Trimming took 4 bases from V and 8 from J; bases not matched to a gene: 9. In DNA form, the CDR3 reads TGTGCCAGCAGCCCCCGGACAGGGGGCGAAAGGGAAAAACTGTTTTTT. Translating it yields CASSPRTGGEREKLFF.

V usage is TRBV5-4 and J usage is TRBJ2-5; no firm D call. Between the trimmed V and J ends, which lost 3 bases and 1 base, there was a span of 7 bases. This CDR3 has 13 residues. The germline V gene has CDR1 SGHNT and CDR2 YYREEE (reference sequence). CDR3 bases: TGTGCCAGCAGCTCGCCATTCCAAGAGACCCAGTACTTC. Amino acids: CASSSPFQETQYF.

The genes are TRBV6-5 and TRBJ2-7, with 7 nucleotides matching TRBD1. The trim removed 10 bases at V and 3 bases at J, leaving 9 bases unmatched. The CDR3 runs to 13 residues. Germline V gene lookup returns CDR1 MNHEY and CDR2 SVGAGI. The CDR3, as DNA: TGTGCCATCAGCTCCCGGGACAGCTACGAGCAGTACTTC. Protein product: CAISSRDSYEQYF.

This clone was detected only a few times. The rearrangement links TRBV5-1 to TRBJ2-1, with D perhaps matching TRBD1 or TRBD2 (5 bases each). V dropped 1 base and J dropped 0 bases, with 11 bases sitting between them. The germline CDR1 and CDR2 sequences are SGHRS and YFSETQ. The CDR3 runs 16 residues. This chain's CDR3 is CASSLTGRSSYNEQFF. For the CDR3, the DNA is TGCGCCAGCAGCTTGACGGGACGCAGCTCCTACAATGAGCAGTTCTTC.

V gene TRBV9 combines with J gene TRBJ2-3; D is perhaps TRBD2 (5 bases). The CDR3 extends over 15 amino acids. Germline-derived CDR1 and CDR2 are SGDLS and YYNGEE. Trimming pared 0 bases from V and 4 bases from J, leaving 12 bases between. The CDR3 here is CASSVGRGWPDTQYF. CDR3 nucleotides: TGTGCCAGCAGCGTAGGAAGAGGGTGGCCAGATACGCAGTATTTT.

This clone was observed a handful of times. The chain joins TRBV6-5 to TRBJ2-2; 10 bases match TRBD2. The CDR3 totals 14 residues. J was trimmed by 6 bases and V by 10 bases; bases with no gene match: 8. Germline V gene lookup returns CDR1 MNHEY and CDR2 SVGAGI. The CDR3 DNA is TGTGCCACGAGGGCGCTAGCGGGAGCCGGGGAGCTGTTTTTT. It codes for CATRALAGAGELFF.

This clone appeared many times. The chain combines TRBV18 with TRBJ1-5; D is undetermined. With 2 bases removed from V and 5 bases from J, the gap between germline ends came to 4 bases. The length of the CDR3 is 12 residues. CDR1 is KGHSH, CDR2 LQKENI, per germline. The CDR3 nucleotides are TGTGCCAGCTCACCAGGGGATCAGCCCCAGCATTTT. Its protein product is CASSPGDQPQHF.

This clone was observed at least ten times. The chain joins TRBV25-1 to TRBJ2-1; D gene unclear. The CDR3 covers 12 residues. Trimming stripped 3 bases from V and 5 bases from J, with 5 bases between. The germline gives CDR1 MGHDK, CDR2 SYGVNS. DNA of the CDR3: TGTGCCAGCAGTGACTATAACAATGAGCAGTTCTTC. Translation: CASSDYNNEQFF.

This clone was detected only a few times. CDR3 nucleotide sequence: TGTGCCAGCTCAAACGACAGAGTGCGGAACGAGCAGTACTTC. This translates into CASSNDRVRNEQYF. This sequence joins TRBV18 and TRBJ2-7; weak D call: TRBD1 (5 bases). This CDR3 comprises 14 residues. Germline-derived CDR1 and CDR2 are KGHSH and LQKENI. The V end lost 5 bases, the J end lost 5 bases, and 16 bases lay between the germline ends.

This clone was detected a few times. The chain uses TRBV5-8 and TRBJ2-2, with 10 nucleotides matching TRBD1. The CDR3 is 17 amino acids. The trim removed 6 bases at V and 5 bases at J, leaving 13 bases unmatched. From germline, CDR1 is SGHTS and CDR2 YDEGEE. The CDR3 is CASNPQTGQGSTGELFF. The DNA for the CDR3 is TGTGCCAGCAACCCGCAGACGGGACAGGGGTCTACCGGGGAGCTGTTTTTT.

CDR3 nucleotide sequence: TGTGCCAGCAGCCGCGGCGGAGGGGAAAACATTCAGTACTTC. Translation: CASSRGGGENIQYF. The gene calls are TRBV11-2 and TRBJ2-4, with a tentative D call TRBD2 (6 bases). V was trimmed by 5 bases and J by 5 bases, leaving 13 bases between them. This CDR3 region has 14 residues. Germline V lookup: CDR1 SGHAT, CDR2 FQNNGV.

This clone came up a few times. The chain uses TRBV21-1 and TRBJ2-7. TRBV21-1 is shown as a pseudogene. The CDR3 covers 16 residues. The CDR3 spells CASSDFGTSVVYEQYF. In DNA, the CDR3 is TGTGCCAGCAGCGACTTCGGGACCTCGGTGGTATACGAGCAGTACTTC.

This clone has more than one count but fewer than ten. The V and J genes are TRBV5-5 and TRBJ2-1, with D possibly being TRBD1 or TRBD2 (5 bases each). This CDR3 spans 17 amino acids. Germline values: CDR1 SGHKS, CDR2 YYEKEE (reference sequence). The ends were cut back, 3 bases at V and 4 bases at J, with 20 bases in the middle. In DNA form, the CDR3 reads TGTGCCAGCAGCTATGACAGTCGTCCGAGGGGATACAATGAGCAGTTCTTC. Encoded protein: CASSYDSRPRGYNEQFF.